These 5 T cell receptor beta chains came from one sample sequenced in a study of T cells in Graves' hyperthyroidism and ophthalmopathy. Amplification targeted TCR beta CDR3 regions from RNA transcripts. In the first-round RT-PCR of the TCR CDR3, the HTBI primer set was used. TCRdb independently ran MiXCR on the multiplex PCR reads; one entry per CDR3 protein. The sample has hundreds of thousands of distinct CDR3 sequences; 14% are singletons. Sample: blood. The receptors derive from a woman aged 50 to 65 with Graves' ophthalmopathy.

This clonotype came up many times. The chain couples TRBV7-2 to TRBJ2-3; 14 nucleotides line up with TRBD2. This CDR3 region has 19 residues. J was trimmed by 4 bases and V by 1 base; bases with no gene match: 10. Germline V gene lookup returns CDR1 SGHTA and CDR2 FQGNSA. DNA of the CDR3: TGTGCCAGCAGCTTAGTTGGGGGGACTAGCGGGAGAGGAGCAGATACGCAGTATTTT. Translation gives CASSLVGGTSGRGADTQYF.

This clonotype was counted a few times. The chain links TRBV24-1 to TRBJ2-3, with D hard to call. With 4 bases removed from V and 0 bases from J, the gap between germline ends came to 4 bases. The CDR3 is 13 residues long. The germline V gene encodes CDR1 KGHDR and CDR2 SFDVKD. CDR3 sequence reads: CATSEPSTDTQYF. The CDR3 DNA follows: TGTGCCACCAGTGAACCAAGCACAGATACGCAGTATTTT.

This clonotype was counted many times. The chain recombines TRBV18 with TRBJ2-4, with unresolved D. This CDR3 comprises 14 residues. Germline assignment: CDR1 KGHSH and CDR2 LQKENI. The V gene lost 1 base and the J gene lost 8 bases, with 12 bases spanning the gap. CDR3 sequence: CASSPQGLMHIQYF. The CDR3 DNA follows: TGTGCCAGCTCACCACAGGGTCTCATGCACATTCAGTACTTC.

This clonotype has a handful of counts. The chain combines TRBV15 with TRBJ1-6; D call uncertain. CDR3 size: 16 residues. Trimming left V 1 base short and J 4 bases short, with 11 bases between. Germline V gives CDR1 LNHNV, CDR2 YYDKDF (reference sequence). CDR3 protein: CATSRVPPGYNSPLHF. CDR3 nucleotide sequence: TGTGCCACCAGCAGAGTGCCGCCTGGGTATAATTCACCCCTCCACTTT.

This clonotype was picked up many times. The gene calls are TRBV5-1 and TRBJ2-7; D ambiguous. The CDR3 length is 15 residues. Per germline, CDR1 SGHRS and CDR2 YFSETQ. The V end was cut by 0 bases, the J end by 0 bases, with 10 bases between. CDR3 nucleotides: TGCGCCAGCAGCTTGGCCGGGTCTACCTCCTACGAGCAGTACTTC. As protein: CASSLAGSTSYEQYF.